Below, 18 T cell receptor beta chains from the same sample are listed, as sequenced in a study of technical replicates of blood from several donors. Libraries were prepared by immunoSEQ multiplex PCR; TCRdb keeps only in-frame clonotypes and omits some of them. Among tens of thousands of clones, less than 99% were seen once, and the ten largest hold roughly 0.2%. Material: T cells isolated from PBMCs. The receptors come from a human donor in good health.

V and J are TRBV6-5 and TRBJ1-1; a possible D gene is TRBD1 (5 bases). Germline lookup yields CDR1 MNHEY and CDR2 SVGAGI. Trimming removed 2 bases from V and 3 bases from J, with 7 bases in between. The CDR3 is made up of 13 amino acids. This CDR3 reads CASSYGADTEAFF. CDR3 sequence (DNA): TGTGCCAGCAGTTACGGGGCAGACACTGAAGCTTTCTTT.

The chain's CDR3 is CASTWTSGPTGELFF. CDR3 DNA: TGTGCCAGCACCTGGACTAGCGGGCCCACCGGGGAGCTGTTTTTT. The chain joins TRBV6-5 to TRBJ2-2; 11 bases are a match to TRBD2. V gave up 7 bases and J gave up 4 bases; unmatched junction bases: 5. This CDR3 is 15 amino acids long. CDR1 is MNHEY, CDR2 SVGAGI, per germline.

J is TRBJ1-1 and V is TRBV27, with TRBD1 identical over 8 bases. Germline V gives CDR1 MNHEY, CDR2 SMNVEV (reference sequence). V shed 5 bases, J shed 5 bases, and the junction held 7 bases outside the gene matches. There are 14 residues in the CDR3. CDR3: CASSVGQGGTEAFF. CDR3 sequence (DNA): TGTGCCAGCAGTGTCGGACAGGGCGGGACTGAAGCTTTCTTT.

The CDR3 sequence is CASRPTGDSTGELFF. The CDR3 coding sequence is TGTGCCAGCAGGCCTACGGGAGATTCGACCGGGGAGCTGTTTTTT. This chain connects TRBV9 to TRBJ2-2; the D gene is possibly TRBD2 (6 bases). The CDR3 length is 15 residues. The germline gives CDR1 SGDLS, CDR2 YYNGEE. Trimming shortened V by 5 bases and J by 5 bases, and 16 bases separated the two germline ends. Using reference TRBV9 and TRBJ2-2 for the parts outside the CDR3, the full variable domain is DSGVTQTPKHLITATGQRVTLRCSPRSGDLSVYWYQQSLDQGLQFLIQYYNGEERAKGNILERFSAQQFPDLHSELNLSSLELGDSALYFCASRPTGDSTGELFFGEGSRLTVL.

The chain recombines TRBV19 with TRBJ2-5, with D possibly matching TRBD2 (6 bases). Germline values: CDR1 LNHDA, CDR2 SQIVND (reference sequence). Trimming took off 0 bases at V and 5 bases at J, with 10 bases between the two ends. CDR3 length equals 14 residues. CDR3 loop: CASSIEGRMETQYF. In DNA, the CDR3 is TGTGCCAGTAGTATAGAGGGGAGGATGGAGACCCAGTACTTC.

The rearrangement links TRBV7-2 to TRBJ2-3; D remains ambiguous. The CDR3 has 16 amino acids. Germline V gives CDR1 SGHTA, CDR2 FQGNSA. V lost 2 bases and J 3 bases, leaving 15 bases between the germline ends. The CDR3 DNA follows: TGTGCCAGCAGCTTATCAGGATCACCTGGGACAGATACGCAGTATTTT. This gives the protein CASSLSGSPGTDTQYF.

This clone was picked up one time. The genes are TRBV5-4 and TRBJ2-3, with D perhaps matching TRBD2 (6 bases). Trimming removed 4 bases from V and 3 bases from J, with 12 bases in between. The CDR3 has 14 residues. The germline gives CDR1 SGHNT, CDR2 YYREEE (reference sequence). The CDR3, as DNA: TGTGCCAGCAGCGGGGAGGTATTAACAGATACGCAGTATTTT. Amino acids: CASSGEVLTDTQYF. Full variable domain (outside the CDR3, taken from reference TRBV5-4 and TRBJ2-3): ETGVTQSPTHLIKTRGQQVTLRCSSQSGHNTVSWYQQALGQGPQFIFQYYREEENGRGNFPPRFSGLQFPNYSSELNVNALELDDSALYLCASSGEVLTDTQYFGPGTRLTVL.

V and J are TRBV9 and TRBJ2-6; D is unresolved. Trimming pared 1 base from V and 0 bases from J, leaving 8 bases between. CDR1 is SGDLS and CDR2 is YYNGEE in the germline V gene. This CDR3 has 16 residues. The CDR3 here is CASSVSAYSGANVLTF. CDR3 nucleotides: TGTGCCAGCAGCGTATCCGCCTACTCTGGGGCCAACGTCCTGACTTTC.

This rearrangement joins TRBV11-1 to TRBJ1-1; 7 positions agree with TRBD1. Germline V gives CDR1 SGHAT, CDR2 FQDESV (reference sequence). V lost 5 bases and J lost 3; bases outside the gene matches: 12. This CDR3 contains 16 residues. CDR3 nucleotides: TGTGCCAGCAGCAACGGCCAGGGGGGCTACGACACTGAAGCTTTCTTT. It codes for CASSNGQGGYDTEAFF.

V and J are TRBV11-2 and TRBJ2-3; D is perhaps TRBD1 (6 bases). CDR3 length equals 14 residues. From germline, CDR1 is SGHAT and CDR2 FQNNGV. The germline V and J ends were trimmed by 3 bases and 2 bases, with 9 bases remaining between them. The DNA of the CDR3 is TGTGCCAGCAGCTTGGACAGACACACAGATACGCAGTATTTT. This codes for CASSLDRHTDTQYF.

V gene TRBV10-3 combines with J gene TRBJ1-1, with D possibly matching TRBD1 (6 bases). Germline V lookup: CDR1 ENHRY, CDR2 SYGVKD. V was cut by 4 bases and J by 1 base, with 16 bases left in between. This CDR3 contains 16 residues. CDR3 nucleotide sequence: TGTGCCATCAGTGGGAGGGGGGGGAGTGAGAACACTGAAGCTTTCTTT. Residues: CAISGRGGSENTEAFF.

This chain uses TRBV11-3 with TRBJ2-7, with a tentative D call TRBD2 (6 bases). Germline V gives CDR1 SGHNT, CDR2 YENEEA. The CDR3 extends over 13 amino acids. V was shortened by 5 bases and J by 3 bases, with 11 bases between the two germline ends. DNA of the CDR3: TGTGCCAGCAGCCCCGGTAGCGGCTACGAGCAGTACTTC. Protein sequence: CASSPGSGYEQYF.

V and J are TRBV6-6 and TRBJ2-5; D unclear. The V and J ends lost 6 bases and 5 bases respectively, with 10 bases between them. This CDR3 spans 12 amino acids. Germline V gene lookup returns CDR1 MNHNY and CDR2 SVGAGI (reference sequence). In DNA form, the CDR3 reads TGTGCCAGCAGCTCCTCGAGGGAGACCCAGTACTTC. This sequence encodes CASSSSRETQYF.

The gene calls are TRBV7-9 and TRBJ2-7, with a possible D match to TRBD2 (5 bases). V gave up 5 bases and J gave up 6 bases, with 11 bases separating them. Germline CDR1 reads SEHNR; CDR2 reads FQNEAQ (reference sequence). The CDR3 is made up of 12 amino acids. The CDR3 here is CASSPRGFEQYF. The CDR3 nucleotides are TGTGCCAGCAGCCCAAGAGGGTTCGAGCAGTACTTC.

This clone came up once. The J gene is TRBJ2-7, the V gene TRBV30; D is undetermined. The CDR3 is made up of 12 amino acids. Trimming removed 1 base from V and 4 bases from J, with 8 bases in between. Germline values: CDR1 GTSNPN, CDR2 SVGIG (reference sequence). In DNA, the CDR3 is TGTGCCTGGAGTGAAACGGGTTACGAGCAGTACTTC. It yields the protein CAWSETGYEQYF.

The chain is built from TRBV10-3 and TRBJ1-5, with no clear D. Germline V CDR1 and CDR2: ENHRY, SYGVKD. The CDR3 totals 16 residues. The germline V and J ends were trimmed by 2 bases and 2 bases, with 13 bases remaining between them. CDR3 region: CAISEAPRGRNQPQHF. DNA of the CDR3: TGTGCCATCAGTGAGGCCCCCCGGGGTCGCAATCAGCCCCAGCATTTT.

This chain uses TRBV5-5 with TRBJ2-1, with TRBD1 identical over 8 bases. From germline, CDR1 is SGHKS and CDR2 YYEKEE (reference sequence). J gave up 11 bases and V 0 bases, and 4 bases lay outside the gene matches. The CDR3 length is 13 residues. CDR3 sequence reads: CASSLADRVQQFF. The CDR3 nucleotides read TGTGCCAGCAGCTTGGCGGACAGGGTGCAGCAGTTCTTC.

This clone has only one observation. The chain has TRBV6-5 and TRBJ2-7; D unclear. CDR1 MNHEY and CDR2 SVGAGI come from the germline V gene. Trimming shortened V by 4 bases and J by 5 bases, and 6 bases separated the two germline ends. The CDR3 is 11 residues long. The DNA for the CDR3 is TGTGCCAGCAGTTTCCAGGACGAGCAGTACTTC. Its translation is CASSFQDEQYF.